One and the same sample provided the 11 T cell receptor beta chains below, sequenced in a study of human T cells and chemical hapten exposure. TCRdb re-called the RACE reads with MiXCR, one entry per CDR3 protein. The sample lists 35,000 to 50,000 distinct CDR3 sequences, around 4.5% occurring once. The time point: healthy volunteer bleed at 2 weeks. Total RNA came from unfractionated whole blood. The sample comprised whole blood. These receptors came from a female donor in good health. Some clones in this sample may be carry-over from other donors' samples.

This clonotype was observed many times. The V call is TRBV6-6, the J call TRBJ2-7; TRBD1 aligns across 7 bases. J was trimmed by 0 bases and V by 11 bases; bases with no gene match: 7. This CDR3 is 13 amino acids long. Germline V lookup: CDR1 MNHNY, CDR2 SVGAGI (reference sequence). CDR3 DNA: TGTGCCGGGTCCGGGACAGACTCCTACGAGCAGTACTTC. Protein product: CAGSGTDSYEQYF.

At least ten counts were recorded for this clonotype. In nucleotides, the CDR3 is TGTGCCAGCAGCGTAGCTAAGGTCACACCGGGGGCACCCCTCCACTTT. Protein: CASSVAKVTPGAPLHF. V and J are TRBV9 and TRBJ1-6; TRBD1 is a possible D gene (5 bases). Trimming left V 0 bases short and J 11 bases short, with 18 bases between. Germline CDR1 is SGDLS and CDR2 is YYNGEE. The CDR3 is 16 residues long.

The genes are TRBV6-5 and TRBJ1-2; D remains ambiguous. The CDR3 runs to 12 residues. V lost 8 bases and J lost 7, with 14 bases in between. Looked up from germline, CDR1 is MNHEY and CDR2 is SVGAGI. CDR3 in amino acids: CASGRLGTGYTF. The CDR3 bases are TGTGCCAGCGGCCGGCTGGGCACTGGCTACACCTTC.

Of note for this clonotype: Just one base apart from a much larger clone, this may be a read error. The DNA of the CDR3 is TGTGCCAGCAGCGTAGCGGGTAGCGGGGGGGCGAGCGGCACAGATACGCAGAATTTT. Its protein is CASSVAGSGGASGTDTQNF. This chain joins TRBV9 and TRBJ2-3, with 11 nucleotides matching TRBD2. CDR1 and CDR2 (germline): SGDLS, YYNGEE. The length of the CDR3 is 19 residues. Drawing the rest from reference TRBV9 and TRBJ2-3, the complete variable domain is DSGVTQTPKHLITATGQRVTLRCSPRSGDLSVYWYQQSLDQGLQFLIQYYNGEERAKGNILERFSAQQFPDLHSELNLSSLELGDSALYFCASSVAGSGGASGTDTQNFGPGTRLTVL.

The table lists this clonotype with a few counts. The V call is TRBV10-3, the J call TRBJ1-2; maybe TRBD1 (6 bases). This CDR3 has 13 amino acids. With 7 bases removed from V and 4 bases from J, the gap between germline ends came to 13 bases. The germline gives CDR1 ENHRY, CDR2 SYGVKD. The chain's CDR3 is CAINPGQGYGYTF. CDR3 coding DNA: TGTGCCATCAACCCGGGACAAGGCTATGGCTACACCTTC.

This clonotype was seen many times. The chain is built from TRBV7-2 and TRBJ1-5, with 8 bases identical to TRBD1. The CDR3 totals 16 residues. Germline CDR1 and CDR2: SGHTA and FQGNSA. CDR3 sequence reads: CAIRDRSLFGNQPQHF. The DNA for the CDR3 is TGTGCGATACGGGACAGGTCTCTTTTCGGCAATCAGCCCCAGCATTTT.

This clonotype was observed a few times. J is TRBJ2-7 and V is TRBV20-1; 11 nucleotides align to TRBD1. The CDR3 consists of 14 residues. Germline CDR1 DFQATT, CDR2 SNEGSKA (reference sequence). V shed 3 bases and J 1 base; nucleotides not matched to a gene: 2. In nucleotides, the CDR3 is TGCAGTGCTAGGGACAGGGGGCTATCCTACGAGCAGTACTTC. Its protein product is CSARDRGLSYEQYF.

The chain couples TRBV19 to TRBJ2-5; 10 nucleotides align to TRBD1. The length of the CDR3 is 15 residues. V was pared by 6 bases and J by 5 bases, with 9 bases of the junction left unmatched. CDR1 and CDR2 from the germline V gene are LNHDA and SQIVND (reference sequence). This CDR3 is CASSRQGAPSETQYF. CDR3 in DNA: TGTGCCAGTAGCAGACAGGGGGCGCCGTCGGAGACCCAGTACTTC.

This clonotype was seen only a few times. This chain joins TRBV3-1 and TRBJ1-2, with no clear D. The CDR3 spans 14 residues. Deletions cut 0 bases from V and 8 bases from J, with 13 bases between. CDR1 and CDR2 from the germline V gene are LGHDT and YNNKEL (reference sequence). Written as DNA, the CDR3 is TGTGCCAGCAGCCAAGAATCCGGGTTCGGCGGCTACACCTTC. This encodes CASSQESGFGGYTF.

A few counts support this clonotype. The V call is TRBV9, the J call TRBJ1-2; TRBD1 might be the D (5 bases). This CDR3 region has 15 residues. Looked up from germline, CDR1 is SGDLS and CDR2 is YYNGEE. V was shortened by 0 bases and J by 8 bases, with 17 bases between the two germline ends. The CDR3 coding sequence is TGTGCCAGCAGCGTAGTCTCCTTCCAGGGCTACGGCTACACCTTC. Translation gives CASSVVSFQGYGYTF.

This clonotype has at least ten counts. The chain joins TRBV14 to TRBJ2-1; perhaps TRBD2 as D (6 bases). The germline gives CDR1 SGHDN, CDR2 FVKESK. The V gene lost 2 bases and the J gene lost 0 bases, with 11 bases spanning the gap. The CDR3 is 16 residues long. The CDR3, as DNA: TGTGCCAGCAGCCAACCCGGGGGTCACTCCTACAATGAGCAGTTCTTC. This sequence encodes CASSQPGGHSYNEQFF.